The next 21 T cell receptor beta chains were all read from a single sample in a study of spatial heterogeneity in lung cancer. Study findings and constraints: Counts of expanded alpha and beta TCRs within tumors tracked the tumor nonsynonymous mutation count.

TCRdb fed the 5' RACE reads into MiXCR, producing one record per CDR3 protein. The top ten hold approximately 3.5% of the sample, which has fewer than 15,000 distinct CDR3 sequences, around 6.6% seen once. Indicated time point: sample taken at primary tumor resection. Their antigen targets remain unknown. The specimen was lung tumor tissue, collected at surgery. These receptors came from a female donor with early-stage non-small cell lung cancer.

This clonotype was recorded at least ten times. The chain joins TRBV7-9 to TRBJ2-7; 8 positions match TRBD1. This CDR3 has 14 residues. From germline, CDR1 is SEHNR and CDR2 FQNEAQ (reference sequence). Losses at the gene ends were 4 bases for V and 3 bases for J; bases not matched to a gene: 5. CDR3 loop: CASSSGTGRYEQYF. In DNA, the CDR3 is TGTGCCAGCAGCTCGGGGACAGGTCGCTACGAGCAGTACTTC.

This clonotype came up a few times. The V and J genes are TRBV7-8 and TRBJ1-5; D is undetermined. Germline CDR1 is SGHVS and CDR2 is FQNEAQ. CDR3 size: 15 residues. With 0 bases removed from V and 4 bases from J, the gap between germline ends came to 10 bases. CDR3 amino acids: CASSLAFGKNQPQHF. For the CDR3, the DNA is TGTGCCAGCAGCTTAGCATTTGGGAAAAATCAGCCCCAGCATTTT.

By sample fraction, this clonotype is medium-sized. The chain links TRBV7-8 to TRBJ1-2; D possibly corresponds to TRBD1 (5 bases). Germline lookup yields CDR1 SGHVS and CDR2 FQNEAQ. There are 16 residues in the CDR3. V was clipped by 2 bases and J by 1 base, with 14 bases between them. The CDR3 region is CASSLRAGNRNYGYTF. CDR3 sequence (DNA): TGTGCCAGCAGCTTAAGGGCAGGGAACCGTAACTATGGCTACACCTTC.

There are many counts of this clonotype. The genes are TRBV7-8 and TRBJ1-2; no reliable D call. CDR1 and CDR2 (germline): SGHVS, FQNEAQ. The CDR3 has 16 residues. Deletions cut 4 bases from V and 0 bases from J, with 15 bases between. The CDR3 region is CASSSHLSWANYGYTF. CDR3 nucleotide sequence: TGTGCCAGCAGCTCCCATTTGAGTTGGGCTAACTATGGCTACACCTTC. Supplemented by reference TRBV7-8 and TRBJ1-2, the full variable domain reads GAGVSQSPRYKVAKRGQDVALRCDPISGHVSLFWYQQALGQGPEFLTYFQNEAQLDKSGLPSDRFFAERPEGSVSTLKIQRTQQEDSAVYLCASSSHLSWANYGYTFGSGTRLTVV.

This clonotype was found many times. The J gene is TRBJ2-3, the V gene TRBV5-6; D gene unclear. Germline V gives CDR1 SGHDT, CDR2 YYEEEE. The CDR3 has 13 residues. Trimming removed 6 bases from V and 2 bases from J, with 10 bases in between. DNA for the CDR3: TGTGCCAGCACCAACACCTTCACAGATACGCAGTATTTT. Translation: CASTNTFTDTQYF.

There are many counts of this clonotype. The rearrangement links TRBV4-2 to TRBJ1-1, with 7 bases that match TRBD1. Looked up from germline, CDR1 is LGHNA and CDR2 is YNFKEQ. The V and J ends lost 1 base and 4 bases, in that order; junction bases with no gene match: 12. This CDR3 has 17 amino acids. CDR3 nucleotide sequence: TGTGCCAGCAGCCAAGGAGGGCTGACAGGGAAGGGCACTGAAGCTTTCTTT. It is translated as CASSQGGLTGKGTEAFF.

Sample share makes this clonotype medium-sized. Sequence at one end of the junction differs from germline and may be a read error. V is TRBV7-7 and J is TRBJ2-1, with TRBD2 identical over 12 bases. Germline lookup yields CDR1 SSHAT and CDR2 FNYEAQ (reference sequence). The CDR3 spans 16 residues. The CDR3: CASSPAGTSGFNEQFF. CDR3 coding DNA: TGTGCTAGCAGCCCCGCTGGGACTAGCGGGTTCAATGAGCAGTTCTTC. Drawing the rest from reference TRBV7-7 and TRBJ2-1, the complete variable domain is GAGVSQSPRYKVTKRGQDVTLRCDPISSHATLYWYQQALGQGPEFLTYFNYEAQPDKSGLPSDRFSAERPEGSISTLTIQRTEQRDSAMYRCASSPAGTSGFNEQFFGPGTRLTVL.

By share, this clonotype ranks as medium-sized. The V call is TRBV18, the J call TRBJ2-1; no clear D gene. The CDR3 sequence is 12 residues long. The V gene's germline CDR1 is KGHSH and CDR2 LQKENI. V was pared by 3 bases and J by 9 bases, with 9 bases between. The CDR3 reads CASSPILGEQFF. The CDR3, as DNA: TGTGCCAGCTCACCCATTCTCGGTGAGCAGTTCTTC.

This clonotype was picked up many times. The chain combines TRBV20-1 with TRBJ2-3; 9 bases line up with TRBD2. The germline V gene has CDR1 DFQATT and CDR2 SNEGSKA (reference sequence). Trimming at V came to 4 bases and at J to 4 bases, leaving 6 bases not matched to a gene. This CDR3 is built from 14 residues. The CDR3 loop is CSAIGGRAADTQYF. For the CDR3, the DNA is TGCAGTGCTATTGGCGGGAGGGCCGCAGATACGCAGTATTTT.

Many counts were recorded for this clonotype. The chain uses TRBV29-1 and TRBJ1-2, with D perhaps TRBD1 (5 bases). Germline V gene sequence: CDR1 SQVTM, CDR2 ANQGSEA. The V and J ends lost 8 bases and 4 bases respectively, with 17 bases between them. The CDR3 loop spans 13 amino acids. Here the CDR3 DNA reads TGCAGCTTCCTGACAGACGGTGGCTATGGCTACACCTTC. Protein product: CSFLTDGGYGYTF.

This clonotype has at least ten counts. This chain joins TRBV6-1 and TRBJ1-4, with TRBD1 identical over 10 bases. This CDR3 is built from 17 residues. The germline V gene has CDR1 MNHNS and CDR2 SASEGT. Trimming removed 4 bases from V and 6 bases from J; junction bases left unmatched: 11. In DNA, the CDR3 is TGTGCCAGCAGTGGAAACGTTCCGGGACAGGGGCATGAAAAACTGTTTTTT. Residues: CASSGNVPGQGHEKLFF.

By share, this clonotype ranks as medium-sized. The V call is TRBV5-1, the J call TRBJ1-5; D gene uncertain. Germline loops: CDR1 SGHRS, CDR2 YFSETQ. The CDR3 is 14 residues long. V gave up 4 bases and J gave up 6 bases, with 14 bases separating them. The CDR3 sequence: CASSPDGGGQPQHF. The CDR3 DNA follows: TGCGCCAGCAGCCCGGACGGCGGTGGTCAGCCCCAGCATTTT.

Within the sample, this clonotype is medium-sized (0.01 to 0.1%). This chain connects TRBV20-1 to TRBJ2-4; weak D call: TRBD1 (6 bases). The CDR3 loop spans 13 amino acids. Germline V gene lookup returns CDR1 DFQATT and CDR2 SNEGSKA (reference sequence). Trimming pared 6 bases from V and 0 bases from J, leaving 9 bases between. CDR3 in amino acids: CSATGLAKNIQYF. As DNA, the CDR3 is TGCAGTGCCACAGGGTTAGCCAAAAACATTCAGTACTTC.

In its sample, this clonotype was seen many times. The CDR3 here is CASSFYSLQETQYF. The CDR3, as DNA: TGTGCCAGCAGCTTCTACAGTCTGCAAGAGACCCAGTACTTC. The chain has TRBV7-9 and TRBJ2-5; D remains ambiguous. Trimming left V 3 bases short and J 2 bases short, with 10 bases between. The CDR3 totals 14 residues. The germline CDR1 and CDR2 sequences are SEHNR and FQNEAQ (reference sequence). Complete variable domain (other parts from reference TRBV7-9 and TRBJ2-5): DTGVSQNPRHKITKRGQNVTFRCDPISEHNRLYWYRQTLGQGPEFLTYFQNEAQLEKSRLLSDRFSAERPKGSFSTLEIQRTEQGDSAMYLCASSFYSLQETQYFGPGTRLLVL.

In its sample, this clonotype was seen many times. This chain joins TRBV18 and TRBJ1-1; the D is unclear. V was trimmed by 6 bases and J by 1 base, leaving 9 bases between them. The CDR3 has 13 residues. Germline loops: CDR1 KGHSH, CDR2 LQKENI. The CDR3, as DNA: TGTGCCAGCTCTTATCCGGGGAACACTGAAGCTTTCTTT. As protein: CASSYPGNTEAFF.

This clonotype was observed at least ten times. The CDR3 loop reads CAISDGGDTNEQFF. In DNA, the CDR3 is TGTGCCATCAGTGACGGCGGGGATACCAATGAGCAGTTCTTC. The J gene is TRBJ2-1, the V gene TRBV10-3, with a tentative D call TRBD2 (6 bases). Germline V lookup: CDR1 ENHRY, CDR2 SYGVKD. V lost 3 bases and J lost 6, with 12 bases in between. This CDR3 is 14 amino acids long.

This clonotype was counted many times. The chain couples TRBV24-1 to TRBJ2-1, with TRBD2 matching 11 bases. This CDR3 has 14 residues. V lost 1 base, J lost 9 bases, and 1 base stayed unmatched. Germline loops: CDR1 KGHDR, CDR2 SFDVKD. The CDR3 protein is CATSDLTSGSEQFF. The CDR3 DNA reads as TGTGCCACCAGTGATTTAACTAGCGGGAGTGAGCAGTTCTTC.

The sample holds many counts of this clonotype. V and J are TRBV7-2 and TRBJ2-1; 7 bases agree with TRBD2. The CDR3 consists of 15 residues. J gave up 3 bases and V 2 bases, and 4 bases lay outside the gene matches. Germline assignment: CDR1 SGHTA and CDR2 FQGNSA. This CDR3 reads CASSLKGGSYNEQFF. The CDR3 coding sequence is TGTGCCAGCAGCTTAAAGGGCGGGAGCTACAATGAGCAGTTCTTC.

By frequency in the sample, this clonotype is medium-sized. The CDR3 bases are TGTGCCAGCAGTTACGGTCAGCACAATGAGCAGTTCTTC. Protein sequence: CASSYGQHNEQFF. The chain links TRBV6-5 to TRBJ2-1; no clear D gene. Germline CDR1 and CDR2: MNHEY and SVGAGI. Trimming cost V 2 bases and J 5 bases, with 7 bases left between them. The CDR3 covers 13 residues.

The chain employs TRBV12-3 or TRBV12-4 and TRBJ2-7; 10 bases are shared with TRBD1. The trim removed 3 bases at V and 0 bases at J, leaving 2 bases unmatched. This CDR3 contains 15 residues. CDR3 sequence reads: CASSFWTGGSYEQYF. For the CDR3, the DNA is TGTGCCAGCAGTTTTTGGACAGGGGGCTCCTACGAGCAGTACTTC.

The CDR3 bases are TGTGCCAGTGGGGACAGGGGGATTGAGCAGTACTTC. It yields the protein CASGDRGIEQYF. The chain uses TRBV7-8 and TRBJ2-7; TRBD1 matches 11 bases. CDR3 length: 12 amino acids. CDR1 SGHVS and CDR2 FQNEAQ come from the germline V gene. J was trimmed by 7 bases and V by 9 bases; bases with no gene match: 5.